Following are 28 T cell receptor beta chains from one sample sequenced in a study of Ad26.COV2.S vaccination and SARS-CoV-2 variants. This table comes from immunoSEQ multiplex PCR, and its TCRdb copy is limited to in-frame clones, with some not included. The repertoire holds roughly 300,000 clones, roughly 91% seen once, with about 5% in the top ten. As to treatment: around 19 received Ad26.COV2.S at low or high dose, single or two shots; several received placebo; per-sample allocation not given. Vaccine and placebo recipients were sampled on day 63 after the first injection. The sample consisted of peripheral blood, taken in a trial of Ad26.COV2.S vaccine versus placebo. These receptor sequences come from a person between 18 and 65 years old who received the Ad26.COV2.S COVID-19 vaccine or a placebo.

V is TRBV28 and J is TRBJ2-1; TRBD2 matches 13 bases. Germline V gene sequence: CDR1 MDHEN, CDR2 SYDVKM. V lost 6 bases to trimming and J lost 7 bases; unmatched junction nucleotides: 0. This CDR3 contains 13 residues. CDR3 amino acids: CASRTSGRNEQFF. CDR3 DNA sequence: TGTGCCAGCAGGACTAGCGGGAGGAATGAGCAGTTCTTC.

This chain connects TRBV2 to TRBJ2-7, with D perhaps being TRBD1 or TRBD2 (5 bases each). CDR1 and CDR2 from the germline V gene are SNHLY and FYNNEI. The CDR3 spans 13 residues. The germline V and J ends were trimmed by 7 bases and 4 bases, with 14 bases remaining between them. The CDR3 loop is CASTLGRSYEQYF. Written as DNA, the CDR3 is TGTGCCAGCACCTTGGGACGGTCGTACGAGCAGTACTTC.

The chain employs TRBV21-1 and TRBJ2-7. TRBV21-1 is labeled a pseudogene. The CDR3 runs 13 residues. CDR3 coding DNA: TGTGCCAGCAGCAAAGGTGTGGGTTACGAGCAGTACTTC. As protein: CASSKGVGYEQYF.

This chain links TRBV18 with TRBJ2-5, with a tentative D call TRBD1 (6 bases). Trimming left V 2 bases short and J 2 bases short, with 9 bases between. The CDR3 contains 14 residues. Per germline, CDR1 KGHSH and CDR2 LQKENI. CDR3 coding DNA: TGTGCCAGCTCACCAAGGACAGAACAAGAGACCCAGTACTTC. It specifies CASSPRTEQETQYF.

The chain links TRBV11-2 to TRBJ2-7, with 8 bases matching TRBD2. With 0 bases clipped from V and 4 bases from J, the junction kept 5 bases outside the gene matches. This CDR3 has 15 amino acids. Germline V gene sequence: CDR1 SGHAT, CDR2 FQNNGV. The CDR3 DNA is TGTGCCAGCAGCTTAGATTACGGGAGGGGATACGAGCAGTACTTC. Its protein product is CASSLDYGRGYEQYF.

The chain links TRBV2 to TRBJ1-6; D uncertain. The CDR3 is 16 residues long. Germline V gives CDR1 SNHLY, CDR2 FYNNEI. V was clipped by 0 bases and J by 8 bases, with 14 bases between them. CDR3: CASSEAGYHSDSPLHF. The CDR3 coding sequence is TGTGCCAGCAGTGAAGCGGGATATCACTCGGATTCACCCCTCCACTTT.

In its sample, this clone was seen a few times. The J gene is TRBJ1-1, the V gene TRBV2, with TRBD1 identical over 7 bases. Germline trimming cut 5 bases from V and 0 bases from J; bases unmatched to any gene: 6. The germline gives CDR1 SNHLY, CDR2 FYNNEI. The CDR3 sequence is 15 residues long. CDR3 loop: CASSTRDSMNTEAFF. In DNA form, the CDR3 reads TGTGCCAGCAGTACCCGGGACAGCATGAACACTGAAGCTTTCTTT. Filled out from reference TRBV2 and TRBJ1-1, the complete variable domain reads EPEVTQTPSHQVTQMGQEVILRCVPISNHLYFYWYRQILGQKVEFLVSFYNNEISEKSEIFDDQFSVERPDGSNFTLKIRSTKLEDSAMYFCASSTRDSMNTEAFFGQGTRLTVV.

This clone was counted between two and nine times. The chain is built from TRBV28 and TRBJ1-4; D gene unclear. Trimming took off 6 bases at V and 7 bases at J, with 12 bases between the two ends. The CDR3 runs to 13 residues. Germline V gene sequence: CDR1 MDHEN, CDR2 SYDVKM. CDR3 sequence: CASRGLEGEKLFF. CDR3 nucleotide sequence: TGTGCCAGCAGGGGTCTGGAGGGTGAAAAACTGTTTTTT.

This rearrangement joins TRBV9 to TRBJ2-4; possibly TRBD1 or TRBD2 for D (7 bases each). Trimming left V 4 bases short and J 7 bases short, with 15 bases between. Germline-derived CDR1 and CDR2 are SGDLS and YYNGEE. The length of the CDR3 is 14 residues. The CDR3 protein is CASSPNRGGNIQYF. CDR3 nucleotide sequence: TGTGCCAGCAGCCCTAACAGGGGAGGGAACATTCAGTACTTC.

This sequence joins TRBV6-1 and TRBJ1-5; TRBD1 is a possible D gene (5 bases). V dropped 3 bases and J dropped 5 bases, with 11 bases sitting between them. The length of the CDR3 is 14 residues. Germline assignment: CDR1 MNHNS and CDR2 SASEGT. For the CDR3, the DNA is TGTGCCAGCAGTGAGGGGCAGACCCATCAGCCCCAGCATTTT. Its translation is CASSEGQTHQPQHF.

The CDR3 bases are TGTGCCAGCAGCATGGCCGGGACCTACGAGCAGTACTTC. Translation: CASSMAGTYEQYF. This chain connects TRBV5-4 to TRBJ2-7; D may be TRBD2 (5 bases). Germline values: CDR1 SGHNT, CDR2 YYREEE (reference sequence). V lost 4 bases to trimming and J lost 2 bases, with 10 bases between them. The length of the CDR3 is 13 residues.

This rearrangement joins TRBV10-3 to TRBJ2-1, with 7 bases that match TRBD2. Per germline, CDR1 ENHRY and CDR2 SYGVKD. CDR3 size: 18 residues. V trimming: 3 bases; J trimming: 0 bases; junction bases outside the gene matches: 11. In nucleotides, the CDR3 is TGTGCCATCAGTGAAGGGAGGGATCGGAGGTCCTCCTACAATGAGCAGTTCTTC. It is translated as CAISEGRDRRSSYNEQFF.

The rearrangement links TRBV19 to TRBJ1-1; D is undetermined. CDR1 and CDR2 from the germline V gene are LNHDA and SQIVND (reference sequence). This CDR3 region has 12 residues. Trimming left V 7 bases short and J 0 bases short, with 6 bases between. The chain's CDR3 is CASIGMNTEAFF. CDR3 DNA sequence: TGTGCCAGTATAGGGATGAACACTGAAGCTTTCTTT.

This chain uses TRBV19 with TRBJ2-3; D could derive from TRBD1 or TRBD2 (5 bases each). Germline CDR1 reads LNHDA; CDR2 reads SQIVND (reference sequence). This CDR3 is built from 14 residues. The V end lost 4 bases, the J end lost 2 bases, and 10 bases lay between the germline ends. The CDR3 nucleotides are TGTGCCAGTAGTACTTGGGACGCCACAGATACGCAGTATTTT. This translates into CASSTWDATDTQYF.

For the CDR3, the DNA is TGTGCCAGCAGCCTGGGAAAAGCCAACTACAATGAGCAGTTCTTC. It yields the protein CASSLGKANYNEQFF. This chain uses TRBV7-8 with TRBJ2-1; D is ambiguous. There are 15 residues in the CDR3. CDR1 SGHVS and CDR2 FQNEAQ come from the germline V gene. Trimming stripped 5 bases from V and 3 bases from J, with 14 bases between.

A few counts support this clone. J is TRBJ2-6 and V is TRBV7-9, with D uncertain. CDR1 is SEHNR, CDR2 FQNEAQ, per germline (reference sequence). The CDR3 totals 13 residues. Trimming pared 5 bases from V and 0 bases from J, leaving 2 bases between. CDR3 residues: CASSPSGANVLTF. CDR3 nucleotides: TGTGCCAGCAGCCCCTCTGGGGCCAACGTCCTGACTTTC.

The gene calls are TRBV19 and TRBJ2-7; D perhaps matches TRBD1 (6 bases). The CDR3 is made up of 14 amino acids. Trimming removed 8 bases at V and 1 base at J, with 15 bases between. Germline assignment: CDR1 LNHDA and CDR2 SQIVND (reference sequence). The CDR3 loop reads CASSTRGYSYEQYF. CDR3 nucleotide sequence: TGTGCCAGTTCCACCAGGGGATATTCCTACGAGCAGTACTTC.

This clone appeared a single time. The chain recombines TRBV6-5 with TRBJ1-1; 9 nucleotides agree with TRBD1. J gave up 3 bases and V 6 bases, and 8 bases lay outside the gene matches. The germline CDR1 and CDR2 sequences are MNHEY and SVGAGI. The CDR3 is 15 residues long. The CDR3 DNA reads as TGTGCCAGCAGCCCCTGGACAGGGGCTGACACTGAAGCTTTCTTT. It encodes CASSPWTGADTEAFF.

This clone was counted a single time. J is TRBJ1-4 and V is TRBV9; D might be TRBD1 (5 bases). V was pared by 0 bases and J by 5 bases, with 8 bases between. The germline V gene has CDR1 SGDLS and CDR2 YYNGEE. The CDR3 totals 14 residues. CDR3 loop: CASSVESGNEKLFF. Here the CDR3 DNA reads TGTGCCAGCAGCGTAGAGTCAGGGAATGAAAAACTGTTTTTT.

V usage is TRBV5-1 and J usage is TRBJ2-4; D uncertain. This CDR3 is 16 amino acids long. Germline V CDR1 and CDR2: SGHRS, YFSETQ. Trimming left V 3 bases short and J 0 bases short, with 13 bases between. The CDR3 sequence is CASSSDGFVAKNIQYF. As DNA, the CDR3 is TGCGCCAGCAGCTCGGACGGGTTTGTAGCCAAAAACATTCAGTACTTC.

This rearrangement joins TRBV2 to TRBJ1-1; a possible D gene is TRBD1 (6 bases). Germline lookup yields CDR1 SNHLY and CDR2 FYNNEI. V lost 7 bases to trimming and J lost 4 bases, with 10 bases between them. The CDR3 consists of 12 residues. CDR3 region: CASIRDITEAFF. The CDR3 bases are TGTGCCAGCATCCGGGACATCACTGAAGCTTTCTTT.

The V gene is TRBV6-5, the J gene TRBJ2-3; 7 bases match TRBD1. The CDR3 has 15 amino acids. With 6 bases clipped from V and 3 bases from J, the junction kept 9 bases outside the gene matches. CDR1 is MNHEY and CDR2 is SVGAGI in the germline V gene. CDR3 region: CASSRVQGRTDTQYF. CDR3 DNA: TGTGCCAGCAGCCGAGTACAGGGGCGGACAGATACGCAGTATTTT.

The chain carries TRBV2 and TRBJ2-6; perhaps TRBD1 as D (6 bases). Between the trimmed V and J ends, which lost 4 bases and 2 bases, there was a span of 12 bases. The CDR3 totals 16 residues. Germline CDR1 and CDR2: SNHLY and FYNNEI. The CDR3 reads CASSGYSGAGANVLTF. Here the CDR3 DNA reads TGTGCCAGCAGTGGATATTCAGGGGCTGGGGCCAACGTCCTGACTTTC.

The rearrangement joins TRBV24-1 to TRBJ1-5; TRBD1 aligns across 9 bases. The CDR3 is 17 residues long. Germline CDR1 KGHDR, CDR2 SFDVKD. Losses at the gene ends were 2 bases for V and 6 bases for J; bases not matched to a gene: 10. The CDR3 is CATSDSGTGRDGQPQHF. The CDR3 coding sequence is TGTGCCACCAGTGATTCCGGGACAGGGCGGGATGGTCAGCCCCAGCATTTT.

The chain has TRBV10-3 and TRBJ1-2, with D possibly matching TRBD1 (5 bases). This CDR3 region has 13 residues. Trimming cost V 4 bases and J 6 bases, with 12 bases left between them. Germline V CDR1 and CDR2: ENHRY, SYGVKD. The CDR3 nucleotides read TGTGCCATCAGTGGCCAGGGTACGCATGGCTACACCTTC. Translating it yields CAISGQGTHGYTF.

This chain connects TRBV12-5 to TRBJ2-1; 10 bases agree with TRBD1. Germline CDR1 and CDR2: LGHNT and FRNRAP. V trimming: 6 bases; J trimming: 15 bases; junction bases outside the gene matches: 8. This CDR3 is built from 12 residues. In DNA, the CDR3 is TGTGCTAGTGGGCCGACAGGGGGCCGGTCGTTCTTC. Translating gives CASGPTGGRSFF.

This clone was observed a single time. The rearrangement joins TRBV24-1 to TRBJ2-3, with 9 nucleotides matching TRBD1. Losses at the gene ends were 4 bases for V and 1 base for J; bases not matched to a gene: 11. CDR1 is KGHDR and CDR2 is SFDVKD in the germline V gene. This CDR3 has 18 amino acids. CDR3 region: CATSDPTGQGRGTDTQYF. CDR3 bases: TGTGCCACCAGTGACCCCACGGGACAGGGCCGGGGCACAGATACGCAGTATTTT.

This chain links TRBV7-9 with TRBJ2-6, with 9 bases fitting TRBD2. This CDR3 contains 18 residues. Trimming at V came to 3 bases and at J to 0 bases, leaving 6 bases not matched to a gene. Germline V gives CDR1 SEHNR, CDR2 FQNEAQ (reference sequence). CDR3 residues: CASSLLLAGNSGANVLTF. CDR3 coding DNA: TGTGCCAGCAGCTTGCTACTAGCGGGCAACTCTGGGGCCAACGTCCTGACTTTC.